Listed below are T cell receptor beta chains from one sample, sequenced in a study of T cells in Graves' hyperthyroidism and ophthalmopathy. MiXCR was run by TCRdb on the multiplex PCR reads, yielding one entry per CDR3 protein. This sample carries 350,000 to 400,000 distinct CDR3 sequences, about 20% of them seen once, and the ten largest clones take 3.7%. Sequences were obtained from blood. Source of these receptors: a woman younger than 35 with Graves' hyperthyroidism. CDR3s include the opening cysteine and the closing phenylalanine or tryptophan.

length: 14
V: TRBV6-5
CDR3: CASSYSTGIGELFF

length: 13
V: TRBV27
CDR3: CASRQRAESGYTF

length: 12
V: TRBV5-1
CDR3: CASSAGSGELFF

length: 16
V: TRBV5-1
CDR3: CASSALNRDRGGEQYF

length: 14
V: TRBV28
CDR3: CASSSFRGGETQYF

length: 15
V: TRBV7-9
CDR3: CASSITGVENTEAFF

length: 16
V: TRBV12-3/TRBV12-4
CDR3: CASVPSTGTVQETQYF

length: 13
V: TRBV5-1
CDR3: CASSFISQGDQYF

length: 15
V: TRBV19
CDR3: CASSITTKGGETQYF

length: 16
V: TRBV11-1
CDR3: CASSSRRTGAHYGYTF

length: 14
V: TRBV6-1
CDR3: CASSPTLVPYEQYF

length: 18
V: TRBV12-3/TRBV12-4
CDR3: CASSPNRAGTGSRYGYTF

length: 16
V: TRBV6-1
CDR3: CASSPGTGITYYGYTF

length: 18
V: TRBV20-1
CDR3: CSARELARNGLRGNEQFF

length: 12
V: TRBV2
CDR3: CAGGHPQETQYF

length: 15
V: TRBV29-1
CDR3: CSVTPGGESRTEAFF

length: 14
V: TRBV7-2
CDR3: CASSLRVSNTEAFF

length: 14
V: TRBV12-3/TRBV12-4
CDR3: CASVDSASTDTQYF

length: 14
V: TRBV6-1
CDR3: CASTLSSGLRPQHF

length: 14
V: TRBV19
CDR3: CASSPSSAWYGYTF

length: 14
V: TRBV2
CDR3: CASSPGLPNQPQHF

length: 13
V: TRBV28
CDR3: CASSRGQDDGYTF

length: 14
V: TRBV24-1
CDR3: CATSDQGAGGELFF

length: 14
V: TRBV19
CDR3: CASSPPSGYYGYTF

length: 13
V: TRBV12-3/TRBV12-4
CDR3: CASSLWGNGELFF

length: 16
V: TRBV28
CDR3: CASLGGQFSGANVLTF

length: 13
V: TRBV6-1
CDR3: CASSEWSSYEQYF

length: 16
V: TRBV20-1
CDR3: CSARSPDRGTSYEQYF